A selection of T cell receptor beta chains follows, all from one sample in a study of PD-1 blockade in classical Hodgkin lymphoma. The data were produced by immunoSEQ multiplex PCR, yet TCRdb's version contains in-frame clones alone and is incomplete. Of 75,000 to 100,000 clones in the sample, 75% to 90% are singletons; the top ten hold 10% to 15%. Sequenced material: peripheral blood mononuclear cells (PBMCs), taken at baseline. Source of these receptors: a human donor with classical Hodgkin lymphoma. Both conserved end residues are part of each CDR3. D genes are given only for firm matches. The size field is filled for only some rows; it gives once, few, many or a size class.

j_call	clone_size	d_call	v_call	cdr3_nt	cdr3_aa
TRBJ1-1	NA	NA	TRBV11-2	TGTGCCAGCAGTTCCCTTCGGGGGACGGGAGCTTTCTTT	CASSSLRGTGAFF
TRBJ2-1	NA	NA	TRBV9	TGTGCCAGCAGCGTAGCTGTGTCCAGCTACAATGAGCAGTTCTTC	CASSVAVSSYNEQFF
TRBJ2-7	NA	NA	TRBV5-6	TGTGCCAGCAGCTTGCCCCCTTACACCGAGCAGTACTTC	CASSLPPYTEQYF
TRBJ2-6	once	NA	TRBV5-1	TGCGCCAGCAGCTTGGGTGAGCTAGGGAGCTCTGGGGCCAACGTCCTGACTTTC	CASSLGELGSSGANVLTF
TRBJ2-1	NA	TRBD2	TRBV6-5	TGTGCCAGCAGTAAAAGCACTAGCGGGAGGGGGGAGCAGTTCTTC	CASSKSTSGRGEQFF
TRBJ1-4	NA	NA	TRBV6-5	TGTGCCAGCAGTTACTCCACAGGCGCCGGTGGTGAAAAACTGTTTTTT	CASSYSTGAGGEKLFF
TRBJ2-7	NA	TRBD2	TRBV29-1	TGCAGCGCGTTACAGGGCGGGGGGGTTGACGAGCAGTACTTC	CSALQGGGVDEQYF
TRBJ2-5	few	NA	TRBV29-1	TGCAGCGCCCAGACGGTAGGGGTGGGAGAGACCCAGTACTTC	CSAQTVGVGETQYF
TRBJ2-2	NA	NA	TRBV6-1	TGTGCCATCTCGGGCGATGGATACACCGGGGAGCTGTTTTTT	CAISGDGYTGELFF
TRBJ2-1	NA	NA	TRBV5-8	TGTGCCAGCAGCTCCGGCGCCGGCAACTCCTACAATGAGCAGTTCTTC	CASSSGAGNSYNEQFF
TRBJ2-7	NA	TRBD1	TRBV10-3	TGTGCCATCAGTGGAGCATCGACAGGGAACGGAGAGCAGTACTTC	CAISGASTGNGEQYF
TRBJ1-3	NA	NA	TRBV13	TGTGCCAGCATGCAGGGAGGTGGAAACACCATATATTTT	CASMQGGGNTIYF
TRBJ1-2	NA	TRBD1	TRBV2	TGTGCCAGCATTCATCCGGGACAGATGTCTTGGGGCTACACCTTC	CASIHPGQMSWGYTF
TRBJ2-3	NA	TRBD2	TRBV5-1	TGCGCCAGCAGCTTAACGCTAGCGGGACCGGATACGCAGTATTTT	CASSLTLAGPDTQYF
TRBJ1-2	NA	TRBD1	TRBV30	TGTGCCTGCCCATCCGGGACAGGTTACTATGGCTACACCTTC	CACPSGTGYYGYTF
TRBJ2-5	once	NA	TRBV9	TGTGCCAGCAGCGTAGCCCCACGGGCGGAGACCCAGTACTTC	CASSVAPRAETQYF
TRBJ2-1	NA	TRBD2	TRBV10-3	TGTGCCATCAGTGAGTCGGGAGGGAGCTCCTACAATGAGCAGTTCTTC	CAISESGGSSYNEQFF
TRBJ1-1	few	NA	TRBV15	TGTGCCACCAGCAGAGATCAACTCAGGAACACTGAAGCTTTCTTT	CATSRDQLRNTEAFF
TRBJ2-7	NA	NA	TRBV7-3	TGTGCCAGCAGCTTAGGGGGGAGAGGGTACGAGCAGTACTTC	CASSLGGRGYEQYF
TRBJ2-3	NA	NA	TRBV2	TGTGCCAGCAGTGAATTGAGGCGGACACGAGGGGGCACAGATACGCAGTATTTT	CASSELRRTRGGTDTQYF
TRBJ2-7	NA	NA	TRBV6-5	TGTGCCAGCAGTCCCAACTACGAGCAGTACTTC	CASSPNYEQYF
TRBJ2-1	NA	NA	TRBV19	TGTGCCAGTAGTATAGGGGCTAGCCACTACAATGAGCAGTTCTTC	CASSIGASHYNEQFF
TRBJ2-7	NA	NA	TRBV29-1	TGCAGCGTCGACTCGGACAGCTCCTACGAGCAGTACTTC	CSVDSDSSYEQYF
TRBJ1-1	once	NA	TRBV5-4	TGTGCCAGCAGCTTGGCCCAGACAAACTTGAACACTGAAGCTTTCTTT	CASSLAQTNLNTEAFF
TRBJ1-5	NA	TRBD1	TRBV5-4	TGTGCCAAAGACAGGGTTTTTAGCAATCAGCCCCAGCATTTT	CAKDRVFSNQPQHF
TRBJ2-4	NA	TRBD2	TRBV4-2	TGTGCCAGCAGCCAAGTGGGGGTTAGCGGGAGGGCCTTGGACCCCAAAAACATTCAGTACTTC	CASSQVGVSGRALDPKNIQYF
TRBJ2-7	NA	TRBD1	TRBV7-9	TGTGCCAGCAGCTCCAGAACAGGGGGCCCCTACGAGCAGTACTTC	CASSSRTGGPYEQYF
TRBJ2-3	NA	NA	TRBV5-1	TGCGCCAGCAGCCCTGTGGGGGGCGCTAGCGTGGATACGCAGTATTTT	CASSPVGGASVDTQYF